This TCR beta chain was recovered during a study of read filtering for tumor transcriptome and immune sequencing. This clonotype was seen repeatedly, ten times or more. The antigen is unknown. From roughly 0.4 ug of RNA, a library with molecular barcoded alpha/delta and beta/gamma adaptors was made. TCRdb redid the calling of the reads with MiXCR, one entry per CDR3 protein. The sample gives about 90,000 distinct CDR3 sequences, roughly an eighth of which show up once; about 15% is in the top ten. Study results and limitations: IR-seq captured clonotypes deeper and more reliably than RNA-seq.

CDR1 is SEHNR, CDR2 FQNEAQ, per germline (reference sequence). The CDR3 consists of 15 residues. V was clipped by 1 base and J by 0 bases, with 8 bases between them. The chain recombines TRBV7-9 with TRBJ2-3; D remains ambiguous. The sequence was obtained from a donor at least 40 years old with multiple myeloma. Sequenced sample: a population of CD138-negative cells sorted from bone marrow. The CDR3 spells CASSLGQSSTDTQYF. CDR3 nucleotide sequence: TGTGCCAGCAGCTTAGGGCAGTCTAGCACAGATACGCAGTATTTT. The complete variable domain, with remaining parts taken from reference TRBV7-9 and TRBJ2-3, reads DTGVSQNPRHKITKRGQNVTFRCDPISEHNRLYWYRQTLGQGPEFLTYFQNEAQLEKSRLLSDRFSAERPKGSFSTLEIQRTEQGDSAMYLCASSLGQSSTDTQYFGPGTRLTVL.